The 8 T cell receptor beta chains below were found in one sample sequenced in a study of T cell responses to AZD1222 COVID-19 vaccine. Repertoires were generated with immunoSEQ multiplex PCR, while TCRdb's copy carries only in-frame clones and drops some. Of roughly 120,000 clones in the sample, roughly 90% are singletons; the top ten hold about 5%. The sequences come from peripheral blood, collected on day 0 of AZD1222 vaccination. The source is an adult in good health.

This rearrangement joins TRBV10-2 to TRBJ1-2, with 8 bases matching TRBD1. Trimming took 0 bases from V and 8 from J; bases not matched to a gene: 5. CDR1 is WSHSY and CDR2 is SAAADI in the germline V gene. The CDR3 is 14 amino acids. In DNA form, the CDR3 reads TGCGCCAGCAGTGAGTCGACAGGGGAACGGGGCTACACCTTC. Its protein product is CASSESTGERGYTF.

This chain joins TRBV21-1 and TRBJ2-7; no check of the table's D call, TRBD2, against the DNA was made. TRBV21-1 is a recognized pseudogene. The CDR3 runs to 16 residues. The CDR3 nucleotides read TGTGCCAGCAGCGGGGGGGGACTAGCGAGGCCCTACGAGCAGTACTTC. Amino acids: CASSGGGLARPYEQYF.

The DNA for the CDR3 is TGTGCCAGCAGTGGGAGTGTGAGTCCAGTGGACACTGAAGCTTTCTTT. It encodes CASSGSVSPVDTEAFF. The chain couples TRBV28 to TRBJ1-1; D is uncertain. V was clipped by 5 bases and J by 3 bases, with 19 bases between them. CDR3 length: 16 amino acids. Germline V lookup: CDR1 MDHEN, CDR2 SYDVKM.

V usage is TRBV24-1 and J usage is TRBJ2-5, with a tentative D call TRBD1 (7 bases). This CDR3 has 16 residues. V was trimmed by 3 bases and J by 2 bases, leaving 15 bases between them. Germline V gene lookup returns CDR1 KGHDR and CDR2 SFDVKD. As DNA, the CDR3 is TGTGCCACCAGTGATCCGCAGGGGGGTGGGCAAGAGACCCAGTACTTC. The encoded protein is CATSDPQGGGQETQYF.

This chain uses TRBV9 with TRBJ2-3, with a weak D call TRBD1 (5 bases). The CDR3 totals 15 residues. In germline, CDR1 is SGDLS, CDR2 YYNGEE. V was trimmed by 0 bases and J by 0 bases, leaving 8 bases between them. CDR3 loop: CASSVGTHSTDTQYF. CDR3 nucleotide sequence: TGTGCCAGCAGCGTAGGGACACATAGCACAGATACGCAGTATTTT.

V and J are TRBV13 and TRBJ2-2, with 8 bases fitting TRBD1. CDR1 is PRHDT, CDR2 FYEKMQ, per germline (reference sequence). J gave up 4 bases and V 5 bases, and 9 bases lay outside the gene matches. CDR3 length: 16 residues. Written as DNA, the CDR3 is TGTGCCAGCAGCACACCAGGGGGCTCGGGCACCGGGGAGCTGTTTTTT. This translates into CASSTPGGSGTGELFF.

As DNA, the CDR3 is TGCGCCAGCAGCCTAGCGGGCTCCTACGAGCAGTACTTC. Its translation: CASSLAGSYEQYF. The rearrangement uses TRBV4-1 and TRBJ2-7; 7 nucleotides match TRBD2. Germline loops: CDR1 MGHRA, CDR2 YSYEKL. The CDR3 totals 13 residues. With 4 bases clipped from V and 0 bases from J, the junction kept 0 bases outside the gene matches.

Concerning this clone itself: Other DNA variants within this sample encode the same CDR3. V is TRBV5-1 and J is TRBJ2-7; 7 nucleotides line up with TRBD2. The V gene's germline CDR1 is SGHRS and CDR2 YFSETQ. V gave up 0 bases and J gave up 2 bases; unmatched junction bases: 2. The CDR3 consists of 14 residues. In DNA form, the CDR3 reads TGCGCCAGCAGCTTGGTAGCGGGTCCCTACGAGCAGTACTTC. This codes for CASSLVAGPYEQYF.